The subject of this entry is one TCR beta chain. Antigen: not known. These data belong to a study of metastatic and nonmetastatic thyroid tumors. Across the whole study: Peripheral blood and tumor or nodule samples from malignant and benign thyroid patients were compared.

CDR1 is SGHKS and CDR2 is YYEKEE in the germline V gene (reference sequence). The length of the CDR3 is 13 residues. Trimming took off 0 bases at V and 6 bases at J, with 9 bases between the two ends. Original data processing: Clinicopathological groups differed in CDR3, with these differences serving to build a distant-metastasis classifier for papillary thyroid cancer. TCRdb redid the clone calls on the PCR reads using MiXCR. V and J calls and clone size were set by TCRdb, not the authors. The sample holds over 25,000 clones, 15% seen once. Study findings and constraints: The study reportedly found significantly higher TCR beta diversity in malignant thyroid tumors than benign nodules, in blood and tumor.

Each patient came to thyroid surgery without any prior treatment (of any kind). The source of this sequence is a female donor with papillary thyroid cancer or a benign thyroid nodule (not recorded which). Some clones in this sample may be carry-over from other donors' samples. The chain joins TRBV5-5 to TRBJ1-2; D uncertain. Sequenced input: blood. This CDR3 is CASSLVRSDGYTF. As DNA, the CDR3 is TGTGCCAGCAGCTTGGTCCGCAGTGATGGCTACACCTTC.